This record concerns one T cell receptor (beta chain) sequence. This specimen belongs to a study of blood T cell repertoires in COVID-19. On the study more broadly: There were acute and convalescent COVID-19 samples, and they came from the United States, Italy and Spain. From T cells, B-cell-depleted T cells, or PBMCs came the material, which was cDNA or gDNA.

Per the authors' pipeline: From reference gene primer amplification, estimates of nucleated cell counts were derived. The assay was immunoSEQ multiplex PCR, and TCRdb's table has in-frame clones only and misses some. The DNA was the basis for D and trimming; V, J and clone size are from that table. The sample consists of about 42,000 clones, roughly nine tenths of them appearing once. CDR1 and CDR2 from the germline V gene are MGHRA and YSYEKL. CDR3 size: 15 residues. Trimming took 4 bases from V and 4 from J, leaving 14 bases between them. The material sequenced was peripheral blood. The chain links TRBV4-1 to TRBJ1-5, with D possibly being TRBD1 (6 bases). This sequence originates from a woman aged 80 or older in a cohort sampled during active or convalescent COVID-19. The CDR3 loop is CASSLAQGTNQPQHF. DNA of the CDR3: TGCGCCAGCAGCCTCGCTCAGGGGACGAATCAGCCCCAGCATTTT.